These 16 T cell receptor beta chains share one sample of origin, sequenced in a study of T-cell reconstitution after alpha-beta-depleted transplantation in children. During its preparation, the TCRbeta library received unique molecular identifiers. In TCRdb, the PCR reads were re-called with MiXCR into one record per CDR3 protein. The data hold 200,000 to 250,000 distinct CDR3 sequences, with roughly 11% observed a single time. The source material was PBMCs, sampled before TCRalphabeta/CD19-depleted stem cell transplant. These receptors originate from a child younger than two with acute myeloid leukemia, due to receive a stem cell transplant.

This clonotype was detected many times. This rearrangement joins TRBV7-9 to TRBJ1-1; the D gene is possibly TRBD1 (6 bases). V was clipped by 3 bases and J by 8 bases, with 13 bases between them. From germline, CDR1 is SEHNR and CDR2 FQNEAQ (reference sequence). CDR3 length: 13 residues. CDR3 in amino acids: CASSFTFGTEAFF. CDR3 nucleotides: TGTGCCAGCAGCTTTACCTTCGGGACAGAAGCTTTCTTT.

This clonotype occurred many times. V is TRBV13 and J is TRBJ1-2; tentative D call: TRBD1 (5 bases). Trimming took off 5 bases at V and 7 bases at J, with 11 bases between the two ends. Germline V lookup: CDR1 PRHDT, CDR2 FYEKMQ (reference sequence). CDR3 length equals 12 residues. DNA for the CDR3: TGTGCCAGCAGCCAGGGATTAAGTGGCTACACCTTC. This sequence encodes CASSQGLSGYTF. Together with reference TRBV13 and TRBJ1-2, the CDR3 gives the full variable domain: AAGVIQSPRHLIKEKRETATLKCYPIPRHDTVYWYQQGPGQDPQFLISFYEKMQSDKGSIPDRFSAQQFSDYHSELNMSSLELGDSALYFCASSQGLSGYTFGSGTRLTVV.

This clonotype was counted many times. This chain links TRBV28 with TRBJ1-2; TRBD1 might be the D (5 bases). The V end was cut by 6 bases, the J end by 2 bases, with 10 bases between. This CDR3 spans 13 amino acids. Per germline, CDR1 MDHEN and CDR2 SYDVKM. The CDR3 DNA reads TGTGCCAGCAGCCCAGGGCCCAACTATGGCTACACCTTC. It is translated as CASSPGPNYGYTF.

Note on this clonotype: A much bigger clone sits one base away, suggesting this may be a read error. The V gene is TRBV12-3 or TRBV12-4, the J gene TRBJ1-2, with a tentative D call TRBD1 (5 bases). The CDR3 is made up of 18 amino acids. CDR3 coding DNA: TGTACCAGCAGTTTAGTACTTTTGAGGGTCAGCAGGGACTATGGCTACACCTTC. It is translated as CTSSLVLLRVSRDYGYTF.

As for this clonotype: Sequence at one end of the junction differs from germline and may be a read error. This rearrangement joins TRBV29-1 to TRBJ2-1; 7 bases line up with TRBD1. Germline V gene sequence: CDR1 SQVTM, CDR2 ANQGSEA. The CDR3 loop spans 15 amino acids. CDR3 in amino acids: CSVEEDRESSNEQFF. The CDR3 DNA sequence: TGCAGCGTTGAAGAAGACAGGGAGTCCTCCAATGAGCAGTTCTTC.

This clonotype was counted at least ten times. The chain recombines TRBV20-1 with TRBJ2-7; 9 positions match TRBD2. The length of the CDR3 is 16 residues. V shed 5 bases, J shed 3 bases, and the junction held 14 bases outside the gene matches. CDR1 and CDR2 from the germline V gene are DFQATT and SNEGSKA (reference sequence). CDR3 DNA: TGCAGTGCTTTCTCGGCGGGGGGTAGCGGGAGCTACGAGCAGTACTTC. It codes for CSAFSAGGSGSYEQYF.

At least ten counts were recorded for this clonotype. The chain employs TRBV29-1 and TRBJ2-7; 8 bases match TRBD1. Germline loops: CDR1 SQVTM, CDR2 ANQGSEA. The CDR3 runs to 14 residues. The V and J ends lost 8 bases and 5 bases, in that order; junction bases with no gene match: 14. The CDR3 DNA follows: TGCAGCTCCAAGACAGGGGCCTCTAGCCACGAGCAGTACTTC. Protein sequence: CSSKTGASSHEQYF.

This clonotype showed up many times. J is TRBJ2-7 and V is TRBV28, with D unclear. The V gene's germline CDR1 is MDHEN and CDR2 SYDVKM. V lost 5 bases to trimming and J lost 2 bases, with 7 bases between them. This CDR3 spans 12 amino acids. In nucleotides, the CDR3 is TGTGCCAGCAGTGGTGGGCCCTACGAGCAGTACTTC. Translating gives CASSGGPYEQYF.

The chain carries TRBV11-2 and TRBJ2-1, with D possibly TRBD1 on 6 matching bases. Germline CDR1 reads SGHAT; CDR2 reads FQNNGV. The length of the CDR3 is 16 residues. V was cut by 4 bases and J by 9 bases, with 22 bases left in between. CDR3 amino acids: CASSYPGTIRIGEQFF. Written as DNA, the CDR3 is TGTGCCAGCAGCTACCCTGGGACAATCCGGATAGGTGAGCAGTTCTTC.

The gene calls are TRBV18 and TRBJ2-4; D tentatively fits TRBD1 or TRBD2 (6 bases each). This CDR3 is 14 amino acids long. Trimming took 3 bases from V and 3 from J, leaving 9 bases between them. CDR1 and CDR2 (germline): KGHSH, LQKENI. CDR3 bases: TGTGCCAGCTCACCCGGGGGCCACAAAAACATTCAGTACTTC. It is translated as CASSPGGHKNIQYF. Full variable domain (remainder filled in from reference TRBV18 and TRBJ2-4): NAGVMQNPRHLVRRRGQEARLRCSPMKGHSHVYWYRQLPEEGLKFMVYLQKENIIDESGMPKERFSAEFPKEGPSILRIQQVVRGDSAAYFCASSPGGHKNIQYFGAGTRLSVL.

Many counts were recorded for this clonotype. V is TRBV7-7 and J is TRBJ1-5; D gene ambiguous. The CDR3 has 12 amino acids. V was cut by 0 bases and J by 7 bases, with 4 bases left in between. Germline V CDR1 and CDR2: SSHAT, FNYEAQ (reference sequence). Here the CDR3 DNA reads TGTGCCAGCAGCTTAGCAGTCCAGCCCCAGCATTTT. This codes for CASSLAVQPQHF.

This clonotype was counted many times. This chain connects TRBV20-1 to TRBJ2-3; D is perhaps TRBD1 (6 bases). Trimming removed 6 bases from V and 3 bases from J, with 16 bases in between. There are 14 residues in the CDR3. The germline gives CDR1 DFQATT, CDR2 SNEGSKA (reference sequence). CDR3 nucleotides: TGCAGTGCCCCAGGGGCCCTAAATACAGATACGCAGTATTTT. It yields the protein CSAPGALNTDTQYF.

The rearrangement uses TRBV7-2 and TRBJ2-2; D remains unclear. V lost 1 base, J lost 5 bases, and 8 bases lay in between. CDR1 SGHTA and CDR2 FQGNSA come from the germline V gene. The CDR3 has 14 amino acids. CDR3 in amino acids: CASSLDRVTGELFF. For the CDR3, the DNA is TGTGCCAGCAGCTTAGATAGAGTTACCGGGGAGCTGTTTTTT. The full variable domain, completed using reference TRBV7-2 and TRBJ2-2, is GAGVSQSPSNKVTEKGKDVELRCDPISGHTALYWYRQSLGQGLEFLIYFQGNSAPDKSGLPSDRFSAERTGGSVSTLTIQRTQQEDSAVYLCASSLDRVTGELFFGEGSRLTVL.

CDR3 protein: CASAGTGLTDTQYF. The CDR3 coding sequence is TGTGCCAGCGCCGGGACAGGCCTCACAGATACGCAGTATTTT. This chain connects TRBV19 to TRBJ2-3; 8 bases map to TRBD1. The CDR3 is made up of 14 amino acids. The germline CDR1 and CDR2 sequences are LNHDA and SQIVND (reference sequence). The V and J ends lost 9 bases and 2 bases, in that order; junction bases with no gene match: 7.

This clonotype was found many times. This chain joins TRBV10-2 and TRBJ2-1, with D perhaps TRBD2 (6 bases). Trimming shortened V by 6 bases and J by 4 bases, and 22 bases separated the two germline ends. This CDR3 spans 17 amino acids. The germline V gene encodes CDR1 WSHSY and CDR2 SAAADI. CDR3 DNA: TGCGCCAGCAGCAAGGGCCTGGGGATAGCGGCATACAATGAGCAGTTCTTC. It translates to CASSKGLGIAAYNEQFF.

In its sample, this clonotype was seen many times. This chain links TRBV7-3 with TRBJ2-3; D remains unclear. Germline V gene sequence: CDR1 SGHTA, CDR2 FQGTGA. The CDR3 sequence is 14 residues long. V lost 1 base and J lost 1, with 6 bases in between. The CDR3 region has the DNA TGTGCCAGCAGCTTAAAGGTGGGCACAGATACGCAGTATTTT. Its translation is CASSLKVGTDTQYF. Full variable domain (outside the CDR3, taken from reference TRBV7-3 and TRBJ2-3): GAGVSQTPSNKVTEKGKYVELRCDPISGHTALYWYRQSLGQGPEFLIYFQGTGAADDSGLPNDRFFAVRPEGSVSTLKIQRTERGDSAVYLCASSLKVGTDTQYFGPGTRLTVL.